These 12 T cell receptor beta chains were sequenced from one sample in a study of blood T cell repertoires in COVID-19. Sequenced by immunoSEQ multiplex PCR; TCRdb stores in-frame clones only, minus some. The repertoire holds 70,000 or so clones, 87% seen once, with more than 5% in the top ten. Source material: peripheral blood. The receptors shown here come from a man aged 45 to 65 with active COVID-19.

The gene calls are TRBV6-1 and TRBJ1-5; 7 bases fit TRBD1. Trimming cost V 3 bases and J 5 bases; bases outside gene matches: 10. CDR3 length: 16 residues. Germline-derived CDR1 and CDR2 are MNHNS and SASEGT. This CDR3 reads CASSEIVGTADQPQHF. In DNA, the CDR3 is TGTGCCAGCAGTGAGATTGTCGGGACAGCTGATCAGCCCCAGCATTTT.

The V call is TRBV13, the J call TRBJ1-1; D gene ambiguous. V was cut by 4 bases and J by 1 base, with 7 bases left in between. CDR3 size: 13 residues. CDR1 and CDR2 (germline): PRHDT, FYEKMQ (reference sequence). CDR3 loop: CASSSYPNTEAFF. The CDR3 DNA reads as TGTGCCAGCAGCTCTTATCCGAACACTGAAGCTTTCTTT. The full variable domain, with the rest looked up from reference TRBV13 and TRBJ1-1, is AAGVIQSPRHLIKEKRETATLKCYPIPRHDTVYWYQQGPGQDPQFLISFYEKMQSDKGSIPDRFSAQQFSDYHSELNMSSLELGDSALYFCASSSYPNTEAFFGQGTRLTVV.

The chain joins TRBV7-2 to TRBJ1-5; unclear D gene. The CDR3 is 15 residues long. V was shortened by 3 bases and J by 0 bases, with 9 bases between the two germline ends. Germline CDR1 SGHTA, CDR2 FQGNSA. Written as DNA, the CDR3 is TGTGCCAGCAGCTTCGTCCAGGATAGCAATCAGCCCCAGCATTTT. It translates to CASSFVQDSNQPQHF. The full variable domain, completed using reference TRBV7-2 and TRBJ1-5, is GAGVSQSPSNKVTEKGKDVELRCDPISGHTALYWYRQSLGQGLEFLIYFQGNSAPDKSGLPSDRFSAERTGGSVSTLTIQRTQQEDSAVYLCASSFVQDSNQPQHFGDGTRLSIL.

This chain links TRBV18 with TRBJ1-1, with D perhaps TRBD1 (6 bases). The CDR3 contains 16 residues. Germline assignment: CDR1 KGHSH and CDR2 LQKENI. Trimming took 2 bases from V and 0 from J, leaving 13 bases between them. CDR3 nucleotides: TGTGCCAGCTCACCAATGGGGGGGCAGGTGAACACTGAAGCTTTCTTT. Protein sequence: CASSPMGGQVNTEAFF.

The chain carries TRBV6-2 or TRBV6-3 and TRBJ2-7; 9 positions agree with TRBD2. The CDR3 is 17 residues long. The germline CDR1 and CDR2 sequences are MNHEY and SVGEGT. The J segment lost 2 bases and the V segment lost 5 bases, leaving 13 bases of the junction unmatched. DNA for the CDR3: TGTGCCAGCAGTCTAACCTCCGGGAGCGGGAGGCCCTACGAGCAGTACTTC. The encoded protein is CASSLTSGSGRPYEQYF.

This clone was recorded once. The gene calls are TRBV7-2 and TRBJ1-3, with unresolved D. Trimming took off 5 bases at V and 0 bases at J, with 8 bases between the two ends. CDR1 is SGHTA and CDR2 is FQGNSA in the germline V gene. This CDR3 has 14 amino acids. The CDR3 coding sequence is TGTGCCAGCAGCAAGACAAACTCTGGAAACACCATATATTTT. Its protein product is CASSKTNSGNTIYF.

The chain combines TRBV10-3 with TRBJ2-1; 7 bases line up with TRBD2. V was pared by 8 bases and J by 9 bases, with 7 bases of the junction left unmatched. Germline V gene sequence: CDR1 ENHRY, CDR2 SYGVKD. The CDR3 runs 12 residues. The CDR3 protein is CAIEAGVGEQFF. The CDR3 nucleotides read TGTGCCATCGAGGCGGGAGTCGGTGAGCAGTTCTTC.

The rearrangement joins TRBV11-2 to TRBJ1-6; TRBD1 matches at 7 bases. V shed 1 base, J shed 7 bases, and the junction held 4 bases outside the gene matches. This CDR3 contains 15 residues. Germline CDR1 is SGHAT and CDR2 is FQNNGV. The CDR3 region is CASSLVAGGNSPLHF. The DNA of the CDR3 is TGTGCCAGCAGCTTAGTGGCAGGGGGGAATTCACCCCTCCACTTT.

The V and J genes are TRBV24-1 and TRBJ2-1; TRBD2 agrees at 11 bases. Trimming cost V 3 bases and J 5 bases; bases outside gene matches: 5. The CDR3 is made up of 16 amino acids. The germline V gene has CDR1 KGHDR and CDR2 SFDVKD. CDR3 sequence (DNA): TGTGCCACCAGTGATATCCTAGCGGGAGGCGACAATGAGCAGTTCTTC. It is translated as CATSDILAGGDNEQFF.

The chain couples TRBV7-9 to TRBJ2-1; 10 bases are a match to TRBD2. Germline values: CDR1 SEHNR, CDR2 FQNEAQ (reference sequence). The CDR3 is made up of 15 amino acids. V shed 4 bases and J 8 bases; nucleotides not matched to a gene: 8. The CDR3 sequence: CASSSTSGKVDEQFF. CDR3 DNA sequence: TGTGCCAGCAGCTCTACTAGCGGGAAGGTCGATGAGCAGTTCTTC.

This clone was counted a few times. The rearrangement links TRBV28 to TRBJ1-5; TRBD1 might be the D (6 bases). Trimming cost V 5 bases and J 6 bases, with 23 bases left between them. Germline values: CDR1 MDHEN, CDR2 SYDVKM. The CDR3 loop spans 17 amino acids. The DNA of the CDR3 is TGTGCCAGCAGTGACCTACAGGGAGTAACTTCAGTTCAGCCCCAGCATTTT. Translated, it gives CASSDLQGVTSVQPQHF.

J is TRBJ1-3 and V is TRBV11-2, with 8 bases fitting TRBD1. Germline V gene sequence: CDR1 SGHAT, CDR2 FQNNGV. The CDR3 totals 17 residues. The V segment lost 5 bases and the J segment 0 bases; nucleotides outside the gene matches: 9. The CDR3 protein is CASSPGQGALSGNTIYF. DNA of the CDR3: TGTGCCAGCAGCCCCGGGCAGGGGGCCCTCTCTGGAAACACCATATATTTT.